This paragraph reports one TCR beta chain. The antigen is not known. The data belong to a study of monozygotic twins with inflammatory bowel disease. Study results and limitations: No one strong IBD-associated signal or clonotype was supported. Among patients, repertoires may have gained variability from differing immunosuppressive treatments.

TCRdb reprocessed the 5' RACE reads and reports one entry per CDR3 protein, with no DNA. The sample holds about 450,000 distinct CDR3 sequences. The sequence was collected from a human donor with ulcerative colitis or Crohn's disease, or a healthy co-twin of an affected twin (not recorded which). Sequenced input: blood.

CDR3 sequence: CSARDRVLWEQYF. This chain links TRBV20-1 with TRBJ2-7; the D call of TRBD1 rests on TCRdb alone, since no DNA is present to check it. The CDR3 is made up of 13 amino acids. Per germline, CDR1 DFQATT and CDR2 SNEGSKA (reference sequence).